The 7 T cell receptor beta chains given below trace back to one sample, sequenced in a study of siplizumab effects on memory and regulatory T cells. TCRdb's copy holds only in-frame clones and misses some; the assay was immunoSEQ multiplex PCR. The data contain 70,000 or so clones, 75% to 95% of them seen just once; the ten biggest clones take up roughly 29%. Sequenced: CD8+ T cells sorted from blood. The receptor source for this set is a human donor in good health.

The gene calls are TRBV5-5 and TRBJ2-7; 7 bases line up with TRBD2. Germline CDR1 and CDR2: SGHKS and YYEKEE (reference sequence). With 3 bases clipped from V and 5 bases from J, the junction kept 8 bases outside the gene matches. This CDR3 contains 14 residues. The CDR3 sequence is CASSWGRAGHEQYF. The CDR3, as DNA: TGTGCCAGCAGCTGGGGGAGGGCGGGCCACGAGCAGTACTTC.

The V and J genes are TRBV19 and TRBJ1-4; D is unclear. Trimming stripped 6 bases from V and 0 bases from J, with 11 bases between. CDR1 is LNHDA, CDR2 SQIVND, per germline (reference sequence). The CDR3 spans 15 residues. CDR3 sequence: CASRPSAATNEKLFF. CDR3 coding DNA: TGTGCCAGTAGGCCCTCGGCAGCAACTAATGAAAAACTGTTTTTT.

This clone was counted a single time. This rearrangement joins TRBV5-1 to TRBJ2-4; TRBD1 is a possible D gene (6 bases). Trimming took off 4 bases at V and 1 base at J, with 12 bases between the two ends. The germline gives CDR1 SGHRS, CDR2 YFSETQ. The CDR3 covers 15 residues. As DNA, the CDR3 is TGCGCCAGCAGCCCAGGGGCCGCTGCCAAAAACATTCAGTACTTC. It yields the protein CASSPGAAAKNIQYF.

This chain links TRBV27 with TRBJ1-1, with 7 bases that match TRBD1. The CDR3 covers 15 residues. Germline loops: CDR1 MNHEY, CDR2 SMNVEV (reference sequence). V lost 0 bases to trimming and J lost 1 base; unmatched junction nucleotides: 2. CDR3 sequence: CASSLSHRGNTEAFF. The CDR3 region has the DNA TGTGCCAGCAGTTTATCGCACAGGGGGAACACTGAAGCTTTCTTT.

The chain is built from TRBV11-2 and TRBJ2-7; tentatively, D is TRBD1 (7 bases). The CDR3 loop spans 13 amino acids. Germline V gene lookup returns CDR1 SGHAT and CDR2 FQNNGV. V shed 6 bases and J shed 0 bases, with 9 bases lying between them. This CDR3 reads CASRRDSSYEQYF. In DNA form, the CDR3 reads TGTGCCAGCAGGCGGGACAGCTCCTACGAGCAGTACTTC.

This chain joins TRBV7-2 and TRBJ1-5; weak D call: TRBD1 (6 bases). The germline V gene encodes CDR1 SGHTA and CDR2 FQGNSA. The CDR3 has 18 residues. V lost 5 bases, J lost 3 bases, and 23 bases lay in between. The CDR3: CASSPTYKGVYNNQPQHF. In DNA form, the CDR3 reads TGTGCCAGCAGCCCCACATACAAGGGGGTCTATAACAATCAGCCCCAGCATTTT.

This rearrangement joins TRBV27 to TRBJ1-1; weak D call: TRBD1 (6 bases). The CDR3 is 12 amino acids. Germline CDR1 is MNHEY and CDR2 is SMNVEV (reference sequence). The V end was cut by 7 bases, the J end by 4 bases, with 10 bases between. This CDR3 reads CASILGGTEAFF. The CDR3 nucleotides are TGTGCCAGCATCCTAGGGGGCACTGAAGCTTTCTTT.